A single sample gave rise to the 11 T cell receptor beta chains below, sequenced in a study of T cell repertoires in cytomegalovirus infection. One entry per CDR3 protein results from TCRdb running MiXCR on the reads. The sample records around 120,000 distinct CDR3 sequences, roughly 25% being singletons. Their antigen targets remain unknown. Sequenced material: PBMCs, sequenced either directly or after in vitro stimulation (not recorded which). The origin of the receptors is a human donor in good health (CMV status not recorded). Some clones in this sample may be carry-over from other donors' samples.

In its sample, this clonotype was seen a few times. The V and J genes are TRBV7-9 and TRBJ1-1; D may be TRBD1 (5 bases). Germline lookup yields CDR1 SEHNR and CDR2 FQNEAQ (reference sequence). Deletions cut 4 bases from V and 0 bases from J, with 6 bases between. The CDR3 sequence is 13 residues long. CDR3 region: CASSWGMNTEAFF. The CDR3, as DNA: TGTGCCAGCAGCTGGGGGATGAACACTGAAGCTTTCTTT.

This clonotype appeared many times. CDR3 protein: CASSLDTWGSPGDEKLFF. Here the CDR3 DNA reads TGTGCCAGCAGCTTAGATACTTGGGGCAGCCCAGGGGATGAAAAACTGTTTTTT. The V call is TRBV7-6, the J call TRBJ1-4; possible D gene TRBD1, 6 bases. V lost 1 base and J 6 bases, leaving 21 bases between the germline ends. Germline CDR1 and CDR2: SGHVS and FNYEAQ. CDR3 length equals 18 residues.

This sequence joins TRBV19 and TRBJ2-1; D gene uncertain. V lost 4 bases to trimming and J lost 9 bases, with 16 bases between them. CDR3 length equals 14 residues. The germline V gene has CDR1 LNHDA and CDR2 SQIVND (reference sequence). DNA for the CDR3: TGTGCCAGTAGTAAGGGCGGAGCTTCCGGTGAGCAGTTCTTC. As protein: CASSKGGASGEQFF.

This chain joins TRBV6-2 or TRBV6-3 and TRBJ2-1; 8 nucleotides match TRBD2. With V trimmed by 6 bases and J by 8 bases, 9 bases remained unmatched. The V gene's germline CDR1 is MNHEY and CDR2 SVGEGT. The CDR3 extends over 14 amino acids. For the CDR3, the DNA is TGTGCCAGCAGAAAAGCGGGAGAGGTCTATGAGCAGTTCTTC. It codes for CASRKAGEVYEQFF.

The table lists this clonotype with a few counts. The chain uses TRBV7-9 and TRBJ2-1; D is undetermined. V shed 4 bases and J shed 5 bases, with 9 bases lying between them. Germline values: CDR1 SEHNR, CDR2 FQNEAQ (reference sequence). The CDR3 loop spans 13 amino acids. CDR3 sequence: CASSYSMNNEQFF. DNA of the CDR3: TGTGCCAGCAGCTATTCGATGAACAATGAGCAGTTCTTC.

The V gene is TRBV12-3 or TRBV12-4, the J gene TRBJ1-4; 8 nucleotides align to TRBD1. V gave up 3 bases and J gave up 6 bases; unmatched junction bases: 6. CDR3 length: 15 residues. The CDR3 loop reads CASSFSTGGYEKLFF. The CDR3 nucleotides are TGTGCCAGCAGTTTCAGTACAGGGGGATATGAAAAACTGTTTTTT.

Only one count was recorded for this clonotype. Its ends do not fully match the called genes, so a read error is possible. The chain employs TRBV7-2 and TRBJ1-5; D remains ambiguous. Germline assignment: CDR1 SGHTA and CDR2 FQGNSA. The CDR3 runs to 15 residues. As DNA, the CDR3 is TGTGCCAGCAGCTTATATCGGAGTGATAATCAGCACCAGCATTTT. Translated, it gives CASSLYRSDNQHQHF.

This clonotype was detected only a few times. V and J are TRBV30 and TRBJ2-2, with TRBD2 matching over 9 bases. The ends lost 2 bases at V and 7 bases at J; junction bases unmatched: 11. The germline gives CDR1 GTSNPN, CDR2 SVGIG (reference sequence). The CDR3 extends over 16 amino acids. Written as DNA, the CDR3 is TGTGCCTGGAGTATGTTGGCGGGAGGGCCGTACGGGGAGCTGTTTTTT. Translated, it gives CAWSMLAGGPYGELFF.

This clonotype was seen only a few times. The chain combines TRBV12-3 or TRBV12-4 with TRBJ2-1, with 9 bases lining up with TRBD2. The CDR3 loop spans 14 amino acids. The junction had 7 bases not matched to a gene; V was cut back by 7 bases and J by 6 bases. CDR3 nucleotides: TGTGCCAGCACCGGGACTAGCCTTGGCAATGAGCAGTTCTTC. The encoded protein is CASTGTSLGNEQFF.

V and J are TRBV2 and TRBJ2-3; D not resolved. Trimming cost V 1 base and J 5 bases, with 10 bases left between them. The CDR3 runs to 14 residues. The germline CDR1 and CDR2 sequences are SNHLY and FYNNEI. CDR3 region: CASSEGLWGDTQYF. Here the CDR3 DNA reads TGTGCCAGCAGTGAAGGTCTTTGGGGAGATACGCAGTATTTT.

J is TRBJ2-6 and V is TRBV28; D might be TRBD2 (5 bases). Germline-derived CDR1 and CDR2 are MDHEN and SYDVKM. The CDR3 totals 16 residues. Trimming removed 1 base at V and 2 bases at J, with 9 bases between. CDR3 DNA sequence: TGTGCCAGCAGTTTATTCCGAGGGACTGGGGCCAACGTCCTGACTTTC. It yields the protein CASSLFRGTGANVLTF.